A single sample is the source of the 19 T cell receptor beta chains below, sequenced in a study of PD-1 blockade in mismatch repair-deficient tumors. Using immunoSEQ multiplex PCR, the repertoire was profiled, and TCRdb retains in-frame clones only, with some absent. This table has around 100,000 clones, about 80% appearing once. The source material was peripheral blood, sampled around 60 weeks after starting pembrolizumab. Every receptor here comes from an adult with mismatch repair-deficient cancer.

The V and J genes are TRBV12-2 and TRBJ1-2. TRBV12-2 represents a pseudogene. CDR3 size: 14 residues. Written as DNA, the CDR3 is TGTGCAAGTCGCTTTAGGAGGGGGAGGAATGGCTACACCTTC. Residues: CASRFRRGRNGYTF.

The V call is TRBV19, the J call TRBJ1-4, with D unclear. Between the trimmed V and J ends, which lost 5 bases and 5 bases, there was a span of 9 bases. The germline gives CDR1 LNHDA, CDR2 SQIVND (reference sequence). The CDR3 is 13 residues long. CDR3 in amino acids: CASSFYKNEKLFF. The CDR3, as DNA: TGTGCCAGTAGTTTCTACAAGAATGAAAAACTGTTTTTT.

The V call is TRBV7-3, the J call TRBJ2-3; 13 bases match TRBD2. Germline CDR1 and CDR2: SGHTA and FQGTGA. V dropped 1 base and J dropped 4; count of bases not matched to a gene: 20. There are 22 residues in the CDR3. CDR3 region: CASSLNELAGGPSGVSPDTQYF. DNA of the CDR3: TGTGCCAGCAGCTTAAACGAACTAGCGGGAGGGCCGAGCGGAGTATCCCCAGATACGCAGTATTTT. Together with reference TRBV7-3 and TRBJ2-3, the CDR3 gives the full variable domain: GAGVSQTPSNKVTEKGKYVELRCDPISGHTALYWYRQSLGQGPEFLIYFQGTGAADDSGLPNDRFFAVRPEGSVSTLKIQRTERGDSAVYLCASSLNELAGGPSGVSPDTQYFGPGTRLTVL.

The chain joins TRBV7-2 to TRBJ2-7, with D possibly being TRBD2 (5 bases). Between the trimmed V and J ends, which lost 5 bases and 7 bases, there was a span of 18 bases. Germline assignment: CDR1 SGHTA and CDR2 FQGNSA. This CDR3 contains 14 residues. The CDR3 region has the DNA TGTGCCAGCAGCCGTCTTGACCCATCGGGAGAGCAGTACTTC. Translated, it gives CASSRLDPSGEQYF.

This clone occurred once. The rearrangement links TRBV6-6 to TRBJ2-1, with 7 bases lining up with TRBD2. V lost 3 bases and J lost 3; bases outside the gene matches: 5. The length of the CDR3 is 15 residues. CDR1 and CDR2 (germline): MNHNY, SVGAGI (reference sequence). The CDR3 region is CASSYGLGSYNEQFF. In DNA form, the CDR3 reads TGTGCCAGCAGTTATGGACTAGGAAGCTACAATGAGCAGTTCTTC.

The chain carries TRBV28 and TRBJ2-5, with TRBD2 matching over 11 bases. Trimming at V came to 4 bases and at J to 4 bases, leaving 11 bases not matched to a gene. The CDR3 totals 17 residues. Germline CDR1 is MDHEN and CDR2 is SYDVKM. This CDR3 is CASSSGLADRRAETQYF. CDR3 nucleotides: TGTGCCAGCAGTTCGGGACTAGCGGACCGACGCGCAGAGACCCAGTACTTC.

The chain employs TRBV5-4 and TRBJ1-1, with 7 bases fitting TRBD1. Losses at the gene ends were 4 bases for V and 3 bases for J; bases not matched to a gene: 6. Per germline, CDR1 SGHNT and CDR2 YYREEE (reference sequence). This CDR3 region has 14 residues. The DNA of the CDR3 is TGTGCCAGCAGCCAAGGGGGCGGTGACACTGAAGCTTTCTTT. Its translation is CASSQGGGDTEAFF.

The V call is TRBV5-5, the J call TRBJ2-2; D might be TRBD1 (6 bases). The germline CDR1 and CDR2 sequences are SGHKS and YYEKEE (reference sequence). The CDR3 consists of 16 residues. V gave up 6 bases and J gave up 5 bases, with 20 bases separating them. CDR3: CASTPRTGRLTGELFF. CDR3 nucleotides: TGTGCCAGCACCCCTCGAACAGGGAGATTGACCGGGGAGCTGTTTTTT.

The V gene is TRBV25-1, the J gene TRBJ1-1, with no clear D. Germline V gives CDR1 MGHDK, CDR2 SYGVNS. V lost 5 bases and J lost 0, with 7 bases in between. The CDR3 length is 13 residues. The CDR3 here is CASSNFVNTEAFF. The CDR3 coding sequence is TGTGCCAGCAGTAATTTCGTGAACACTGAAGCTTTCTTT.

The CDR3: CASRSRTERQETQYF. The CDR3 bases are TGTGCCAGCCGATCGAGAACGGAAAGACAAGAGACCCAGTACTTC. This chain links TRBV7-8 with TRBJ2-5; D gene ambiguous. From germline, CDR1 is SGHVS and CDR2 FQNEAQ. The CDR3 spans 15 residues. V was shortened by 8 bases and J by 2 bases, with 18 bases between the two germline ends. Full variable domain (remainder filled in from reference TRBV7-8 and TRBJ2-5): GAGVSQSPRYKVAKRGQDVALRCDPISGHVSLFWYQQALGQGPEFLTYFQNEAQLDKSGLPSDRFFAERPEGSVSTLKIQRTQQEDSAVYLCASRSRTERQETQYFGPGTRLLVL.

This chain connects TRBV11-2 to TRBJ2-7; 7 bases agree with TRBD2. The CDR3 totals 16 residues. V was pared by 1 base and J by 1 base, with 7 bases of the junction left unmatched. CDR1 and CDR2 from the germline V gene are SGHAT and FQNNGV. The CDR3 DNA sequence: TGTGCCAGCAGCTTAGCTCGGGGAGGGCCATCCTACGAGCAGTACTTC. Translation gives CASSLARGGPSYEQYF. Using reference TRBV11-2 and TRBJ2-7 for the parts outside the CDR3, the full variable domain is EAGVAQSPRYKIIEKRQSVAFWCNPISGHATLYWYQQILGQGPKLLIQFQNNGVVDDSQLPKDRFSAERLKGVDSTLKIQPAKLEDSAVYLCASSLARGGPSYEQYFGPGTRLTVT.

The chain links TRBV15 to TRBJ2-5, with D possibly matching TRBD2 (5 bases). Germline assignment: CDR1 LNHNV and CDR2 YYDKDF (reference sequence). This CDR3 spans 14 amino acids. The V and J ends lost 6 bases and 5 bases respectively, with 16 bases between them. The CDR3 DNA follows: TGTGCCACCAGGATCAATACCCCGGGGGAGACCCAGTACTTC. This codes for CATRINTPGETQYF.

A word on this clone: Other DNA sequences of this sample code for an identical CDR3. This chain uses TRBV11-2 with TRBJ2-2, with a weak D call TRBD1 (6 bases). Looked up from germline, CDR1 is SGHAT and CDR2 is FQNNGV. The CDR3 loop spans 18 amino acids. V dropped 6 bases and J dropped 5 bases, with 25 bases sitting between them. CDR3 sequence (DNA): TGTGCCAGCAGAGCACTGAGGGGGAATGTGGTGGATACCGGGGAGCTGTTTTTT. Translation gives CASRALRGNVVDTGELFF.

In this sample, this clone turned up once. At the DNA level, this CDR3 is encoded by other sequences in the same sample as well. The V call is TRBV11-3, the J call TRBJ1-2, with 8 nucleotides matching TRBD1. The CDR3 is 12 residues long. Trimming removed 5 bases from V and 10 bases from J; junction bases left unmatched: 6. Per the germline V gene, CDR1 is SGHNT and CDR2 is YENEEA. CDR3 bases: TGTGCCAGCAGCCTGAGGACAGGGACCTACACCTTC. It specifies CASSLRTGTYTF.

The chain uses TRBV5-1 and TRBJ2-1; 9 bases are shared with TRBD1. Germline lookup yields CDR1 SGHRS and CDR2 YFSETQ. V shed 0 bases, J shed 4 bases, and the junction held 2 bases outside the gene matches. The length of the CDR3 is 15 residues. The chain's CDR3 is CASSLGQGGYNEQFF. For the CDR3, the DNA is TGCGCCAGCAGCTTGGGACAGGGGGGATACAATGAGCAGTTCTTC.

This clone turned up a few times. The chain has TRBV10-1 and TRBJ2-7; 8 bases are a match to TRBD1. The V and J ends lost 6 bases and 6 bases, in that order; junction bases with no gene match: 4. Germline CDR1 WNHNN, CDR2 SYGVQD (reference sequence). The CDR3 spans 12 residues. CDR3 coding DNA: TGCGCCAGCAGCAAACAGGGGGGCGAGCAGTACTTC. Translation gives CASSKQGGEQYF.

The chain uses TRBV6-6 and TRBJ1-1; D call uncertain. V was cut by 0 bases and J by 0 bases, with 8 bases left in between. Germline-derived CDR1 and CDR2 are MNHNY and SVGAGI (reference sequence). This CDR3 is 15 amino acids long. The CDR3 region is CASSYSGRVNTEAFF. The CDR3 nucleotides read TGTGCCAGCAGTTACTCTGGCAGAGTGAACACTGAAGCTTTCTTT.

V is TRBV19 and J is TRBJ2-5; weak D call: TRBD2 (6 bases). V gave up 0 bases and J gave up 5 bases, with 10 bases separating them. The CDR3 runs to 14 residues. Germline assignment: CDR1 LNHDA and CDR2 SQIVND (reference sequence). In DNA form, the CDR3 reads TGTGCCAGTAGTATAGATTGGGGGGTGGAGACCCAGTACTTC. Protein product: CASSIDWGVETQYF.

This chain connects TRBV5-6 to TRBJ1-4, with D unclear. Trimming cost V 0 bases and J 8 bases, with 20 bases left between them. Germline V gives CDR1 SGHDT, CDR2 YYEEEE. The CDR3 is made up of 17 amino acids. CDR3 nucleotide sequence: TGTGCCAGCAGCTTGGGAATGAACGGGAGGCTTGGCGAAAAACTGTTTTTT. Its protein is CASSLGMNGRLGEKLFF.